This T cell receptor (beta chain) derives from a study of T cells in Graves' hyperthyroidism and ophthalmopathy. RNA transcripts provided the source from which TCR beta CDR3 regions were amplified. When the TCR CDR3 underwent first-round RT-PCR, the HTBI primer set was used. MiXCR, applied by TCRdb to the multiplex PCR reads, yields one record per CDR3 protein. The sample consists of 250,000 to 300,000 distinct CDR3 sequences, roughly 15% of them appearing once. This CDR3 has 11 amino acids. Trimming shortened V by 6 bases and J by 5 bases, and 8 bases separated the two germline ends. In germline, CDR1 is DFQATT, CDR2 SNEGSKA (reference sequence). Many counts were recorded for this clonotype.

The receptor was derived from a woman in her 50s with Graves' hyperthyroidism that later progressed to Graves' ophthalmopathy. The chain joins TRBV20-1 to TRBJ2-1, with D perhaps TRBD2 (6 bases). Sequences were obtained from blood. The CDR3: CSAGTHNEQFF. The CDR3 DNA is TGCAGTGCCGGGACTCACAATGAGCAGTTCTTC.